This T cell receptor (beta chain) was retrieved from a study of T cell repertoires in cytomegalovirus infection. The ends were cut back, 7 bases at V and 0 bases at J, with 9 bases in the middle. CDR1 MNHEY and CDR2 SMNVEV come from the germline V gene (reference sequence). CDR3 length: 13 amino acids. TCRdb reprocessed the reads with MiXCR, giving one entry per CDR3 protein. The sample has just under 500,000 distinct CDR3 sequences, 30% to 35% seen once. Concerning this clonotype itself: What it recognizes is unknown.

V gene TRBV27 combines with J gene TRBJ2-5; possibly TRBD1 for D (5 bases). The sequencing here drew on cultured PBMCs, taken from culture after CMV antigen stimulation. The TCR originated in a human donor in good health (CMV status not recorded). Some clones in this sample may be carry-over from other donors' samples. CDR3 sequence reads: CASKGQNQETQYF. The CDR3 DNA sequence: TGTGCCAGCAAGGGGCAGAACCAAGAGACCCAGTACTTC.